These 4 T cell receptor beta chains came from one sample sequenced in a study of identical twins. Using its own MiXCR run on the 5' RACE reads, TCRdb lists one record per CDR3 protein. The data show about 520,000 distinct CDR3 sequences, less than 25% seen once. The same sample was also used in a study of T cells expressing NK-cell markers.

The sequencing sample was made of CD4+ T cells sorted from blood. The receptors derive from a woman between 18 and 30 years old in good health.

This chain joins TRBV6-2 or TRBV6-3 and TRBJ2-1, with D perhaps TRBD2 (7 bases). The CDR3 has 14 amino acids. V shed 7 bases and J shed 6 bases, with 16 bases lying between them. In germline, CDR1 is MNHEY, CDR2 SVGEGT. The DNA of the CDR3 is TGTGCCAGCACCCCGGGGGGAGGGGGCAATGAGCAGTTCTTC. It is translated as CASTPGGGGNEQFF.

This clonotype was found a few times. V gene TRBV7-8 combines with J gene TRBJ2-2; D gene uncertain. Trimming cost V 5 bases and J 5 bases, with 12 bases left between them. The CDR3 length is 14 residues. In germline, CDR1 is SGHVS, CDR2 FQNEAQ. DNA for the CDR3: TGTGCCAGCAGCCTTCGAGACGGTACCGGGGAGCTGTTTTTT. It yields the protein CASSLRDGTGELFF. Full variable domain (remainder filled in from reference TRBV7-8 and TRBJ2-2): GAGVSQSPRYKVAKRGQDVALRCDPISGHVSLFWYQQALGQGPEFLTYFQNEAQLDKSGLPSDRFFAERPEGSVSTLKIQRTQQEDSAVYLCASSLRDGTGELFFGEGSRLTVL.

This clonotype was detected many times. This rearrangement joins TRBV7-2 to TRBJ2-1; unclear D gene. The germline V and J ends were trimmed by 0 bases and 0 bases, with 6 bases remaining between them. The CDR3 length is 15 residues. The germline V gene has CDR1 SGHTA and CDR2 FQGNSA. CDR3 in DNA: TGTGCCAGCAGCTTAGCCTTTAGCTCCTACAATGAGCAGTTCTTC. This encodes CASSLAFSSYNEQFF. Looking up the rest from reference TRBV7-2 and TRBJ2-1 gives the full variable domain: GAGVSQSPSNKVTEKGKDVELRCDPISGHTALYWYRQSLGQGLEFLIYFQGNSAPDKSGLPSDRFSAERTGGSVSTLTIQRTQQEDSAVYLCASSLAFSSYNEQFFGPGTRLTVL.

This clonotype was seen only a few times. The rearrangement uses TRBV20-1 and TRBJ2-7; D is undetermined. V shed 6 bases and J shed 2 bases, with 8 bases lying between them. The CDR3 contains 11 residues. CDR1 and CDR2 (germline): DFQATT, SNEGSKA (reference sequence). As DNA, the CDR3 is TGCAGTGCCCCTGCGCCCTACGAGCAGTACTTC. Its translation is CSAPAPYEQYF.